One TCR beta chain is described in this entry. What it binds is unknown. The data derive from a study of T cell repertoires in cytomegalovirus infection. Whole-study context: A matching HLA type, together with CMV infection, was signaled by public TCR beta signatures.

From the reads, TCRdb called clonotypes with MiXCR, one entry per CDR3 protein. Among some 900,000 distinct CDR3 sequences listed, less than 35% were seen once. This CDR3 is 16 amino acids long. Germline V gives CDR1 SGHDT, CDR2 YYEEEE. The V end lost 0 bases, the J end lost 8 bases, and 17 bases lay between the germline ends. The sample consisted of cultured CD8+ T cells from PBMCs, taken from culture after CMV antigen stimulation. The rearrangement links TRBV5-6 to TRBJ1-4, with TRBD1 as a possible D gene (6 bases). The clonotype originates from a human donor in good health (CMV status not recorded). Some clones in this sample may be carry-over from other donors' samples. The CDR3 nucleotides read TGTGCCAGCAGCTTGGAGGGGGGGGAGCCTGGAGAAAAACTGTTTTTT. Amino acids: CASSLEGGEPGEKLFF. Filled out from reference TRBV5-6 and TRBJ1-4, the complete variable domain reads DAGVTQSPTHLIKTRGQQVTLRCSPKSGHDTVSWYQQALGQGPQFIFQYYEEEERQRGNFPDRFSGHQFPNYSSELNVNALLLGDSALYLCASSLEGGEPGEKLFFGSGTQLSVL.